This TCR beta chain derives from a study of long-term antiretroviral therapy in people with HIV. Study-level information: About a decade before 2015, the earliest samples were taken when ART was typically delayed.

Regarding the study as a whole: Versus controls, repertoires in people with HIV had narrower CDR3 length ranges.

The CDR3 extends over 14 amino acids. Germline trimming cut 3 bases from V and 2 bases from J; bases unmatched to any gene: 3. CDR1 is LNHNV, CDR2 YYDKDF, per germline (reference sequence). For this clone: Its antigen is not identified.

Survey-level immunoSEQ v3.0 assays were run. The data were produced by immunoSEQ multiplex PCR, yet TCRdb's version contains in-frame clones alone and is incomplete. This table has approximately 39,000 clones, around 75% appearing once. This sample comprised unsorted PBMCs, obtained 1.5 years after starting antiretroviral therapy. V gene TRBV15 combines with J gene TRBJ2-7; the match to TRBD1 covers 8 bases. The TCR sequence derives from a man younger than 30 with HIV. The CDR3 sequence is CATSRDRAAYEQYF. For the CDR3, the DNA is TGTGCCACCAGCAGGGACAGGGCAGCCTACGAGCAGTACTTC.